Below, 15 T cell receptor beta chains from the same sample are listed, as sequenced in a study of T cells after yellow fever vaccination. TCRdb processed the 5' RACE reads anew with MiXCR; each CDR3 protein has one entry. The data hold around 340,000 distinct CDR3 sequences, with around 13% observed a single time. Sequencing used CD4+ T cells sorted from PBMCs, obtained 15 days after the yellow fever booster vaccination. These receptors originate from a man aged 18-30 years who received the YFV17D yellow fever vaccine.

The table lists this clonotype with a few counts. The CDR3 protein is CASSLRSGGFRDTQYF. The CDR3 DNA sequence: TGTGCCAGCAGCTTGCGTAGCGGGGGGTTCAGGGATACGCAGTATTTT. This sequence joins TRBV5-6 and TRBJ2-3; 10 bases are shared with TRBD2. The germline V gene encodes CDR1 SGHDT and CDR2 YYEEEE. The CDR3 is 16 residues long. V lost 1 base to trimming and J lost 6 bases; unmatched junction nucleotides: 8. Combining the CDR3 with reference TRBV5-6 and TRBJ2-3 gives the whole variable domain DAGVTQSPTHLIKTRGQQVTLRCSPKSGHDTVSWYQQALGQGPQFIFQYYEEEERQRGNFPDRFSGHQFPNYSSELNVNALLLGDSALYLCASSLRSGGFRDTQYFGPGTRLTVL.

The V and J genes are TRBV7-2 and TRBJ2-2; the D call may be TRBD1 or TRBD2 (5 bases each). CDR3 length equals 15 residues. Trimming took off 2 bases at V and 4 bases at J, with 11 bases between the two ends. Germline V gives CDR1 SGHTA, CDR2 FQGNSA. The chain's CDR3 is CASSLWGAGTGELFF. The DNA for the CDR3 is TGTGCCAGCAGCTTATGGGGCGCGGGCACCGGGGAGCTGTTTTTT.

The V gene is TRBV12-3 or TRBV12-4, the J gene TRBJ2-1; 11 nucleotides agree with TRBD2. The length of the CDR3 is 14 residues. Germline trimming cut 8 bases from V and 7 bases from J; bases unmatched to any gene: 7. The CDR3 spells CASRSGGAVNEQFF. The CDR3 DNA sequence: TGTGCCAGCCGTAGCGGGGGGGCGGTTAATGAGCAGTTCTTC.

At least ten counts were recorded for this clonotype. This chain uses TRBV4-1 with TRBJ2-7; D possibly matches TRBD1 or TRBD2 (5 bases each). V was cut by 4 bases and J by 5 bases, with 18 bases left in between. CDR3 length: 15 residues. Germline CDR1 reads MGHRA; CDR2 reads YSYEKL. The CDR3 DNA reads as TGCGCCAGCAGCCCGGGGCCTTGGTCGGATAACGAGCAGTACTTC. Its protein product is CASSPGPWSDNEQYF.

This clonotype was seen ten or more times. The CDR3 here is CASGRGGPGRETQYF. In DNA, the CDR3 is TGTGCCAGCGGGAGAGGTGGGCCGGGCCGGGAGACCCAGTACTTC. V and J are TRBV11-2 and TRBJ2-5, with D tentatively TRBD2 (5 bases). V shed 8 bases and J shed 5 bases, with 21 bases lying between them. Per the germline V gene, CDR1 is SGHAT and CDR2 is FQNNGV. The CDR3 loop spans 15 amino acids.

This clonotype was picked up many times. The rearrangement links TRBV6-2 or TRBV6-3 to TRBJ2-3; D call uncertain. Germline CDR1 MNHEY, CDR2 SVGEGT. V gave up 3 bases and J gave up 6 bases, with 7 bases separating them. This CDR3 is 12 amino acids long. CDR3 nucleotides: TGTGCCAGCAGTTATATCCACGATACGCAGTATTTT. This gives the protein CASSYIHDTQYF.

Only a few counts were recorded for this clonotype. The chain joins TRBV10-3 to TRBJ2-3, with a tentative D call TRBD2 (5 bases). The germline V gene has CDR1 ENHRY and CDR2 SYGVKD. Trimming shortened V by 2 bases and J by 2 bases, and 20 bases separated the two germline ends. This CDR3 has 18 residues. CDR3 sequence (DNA): TGTGCCATCAGTGAGCCTCCAGAAGCAAAGACTAACACAGATACGCAGTATTTT. This encodes CAISEPPEAKTNTDTQYF.

This clonotype has only a few counts. The chain has TRBV5-4 and TRBJ1-6; possible D gene TRBD1, 5 bases. V lost 4 bases and J lost 13, with 18 bases in between. CDR1 is SGHNT and CDR2 is YYREEE in the germline V gene (reference sequence). The CDR3 is 14 residues long. In nucleotides, the CDR3 is TGTGCCAGCAGCCCGGGACGGGGGGATTTCCCCCTCCACTTT. Its translation: CASSPGRGDFPLHF.

There are a few counts of this clonotype. Here the CDR3 DNA reads TGCGCCAGCAGCTTGCTAGCGGGACTGGGTAATGAGCAGTTCTTC. It codes for CASSLLAGLGNEQFF. This chain connects TRBV5-1 to TRBJ2-1; 9 bases are a match to TRBD2. The V gene end was trimmed by 1 base and the J gene end by 7 bases; junction bases not matched to a gene: 6. The CDR3 runs to 15 residues. Germline loops: CDR1 SGHRS, CDR2 YFSETQ.

V gene TRBV25-1 combines with J gene TRBJ2-7; D might be TRBD1 (5 bases). V was trimmed by 8 bases and J by 3 bases, leaving 17 bases between them. The CDR3 loop spans 14 amino acids. Germline assignment: CDR1 MGHDK and CDR2 SYGVNS. The CDR3 DNA follows: TGTGCCAGCCTGCACAGGTGGCTTGACTACGAGCAGTACTTC. Translated, it gives CASLHRWLDYEQYF.

The V call is TRBV5-1, the J call TRBJ1-4, with TRBD1 as a possible D gene (5 bases). Germline CDR1 reads SGHRS; CDR2 reads YFSETQ. V shed 0 bases and J shed 6 bases, with 15 bases lying between them. This CDR3 contains 16 residues. CDR3 amino acids: CASSLVGTHADEKLFF. The CDR3, as DNA: TGCGCCAGCAGCTTGGTGGGGACTCACGCGGATGAAAAACTGTTTTTT.

Ten or more counts support this clonotype. J is TRBJ2-5 and V is TRBV12-3 or TRBV12-4; 7 bases map to TRBD1. CDR3 length: 14 amino acids. V was pared by 5 bases and J by 5 bases, with 8 bases of the junction left unmatched. In DNA, the CDR3 is TGTGCCAGCAGTCCCACAGGGGTAAGGGAGACCCAGTACTTC. This gives the protein CASSPTGVRETQYF.

The V and J genes are TRBV7-8 and TRBJ1-5, with D possibly TRBD1 on 5 matching bases. The CDR3 covers 13 residues. Germline CDR1 SGHVS, CDR2 FQNEAQ. V lost 4 bases, J lost 5 bases, and 9 bases lay in between. The CDR3 DNA follows: TGTGCCAGCAGCTCAGGGTTGGATCAGCCCCAGCATTTT. Its translation: CASSSGLDQPQHF.

This chain links TRBV10-3 with TRBJ2-7; no clear D gene. CDR1 is ENHRY, CDR2 SYGVKD, per germline. The CDR3 covers 15 residues. Trimming cost V 0 bases and J 6 bases, with 15 bases left between them. The CDR3 nucleotides read TGTGCCATCAGTGAGTCTTGGCAGATCGCCTCCGAGCAGTACTTC. Amino acids: CAISESWQIASEQYF.

This clonotype was seen ten or more times. The J gene is TRBJ1-5, the V gene TRBV5-1; D is ambiguous. CDR1 and CDR2 (germline): SGHRS, YFSETQ. Trimming pared 0 bases from V and 5 bases from J, leaving 6 bases between. The CDR3 spans 13 residues. CDR3 in DNA: TGCGCCAGCAGCTTGGCCCCGGATCAGCCCCAGCATTTT. Its translation is CASSLAPDQPQHF.